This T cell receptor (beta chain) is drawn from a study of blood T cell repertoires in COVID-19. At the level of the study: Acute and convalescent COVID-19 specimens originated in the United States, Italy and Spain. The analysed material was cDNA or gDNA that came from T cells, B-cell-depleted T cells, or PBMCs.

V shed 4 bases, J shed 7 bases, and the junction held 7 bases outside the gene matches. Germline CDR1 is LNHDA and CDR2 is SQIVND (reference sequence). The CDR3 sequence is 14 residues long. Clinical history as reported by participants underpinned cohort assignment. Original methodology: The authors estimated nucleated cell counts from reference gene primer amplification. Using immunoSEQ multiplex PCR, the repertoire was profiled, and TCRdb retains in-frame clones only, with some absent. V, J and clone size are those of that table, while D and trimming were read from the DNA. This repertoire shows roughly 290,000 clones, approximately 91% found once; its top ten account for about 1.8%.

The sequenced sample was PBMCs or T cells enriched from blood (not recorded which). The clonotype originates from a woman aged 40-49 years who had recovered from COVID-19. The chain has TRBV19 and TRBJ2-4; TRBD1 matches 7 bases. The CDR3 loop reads CASSTGGVNNIQYF. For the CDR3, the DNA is TGTGCCAGTAGTACAGGGGGAGTAAACAACATTCAGTACTTC.